Listed below are T cell receptor beta chains from one sample, sequenced in a study of vaccination effects on CD4 cells after COVID-19. Antigens of these TCRs are unknown. Produced via immunoSEQ multiplex PCR; TCRdb's table is partial and in-frame only. The sample yields approximately 21,000 clones, almost 70% seen once. This specimen was CD4+ T cells from PBMCs cultured with HCoV-NL63 spike peptides, taken before COVID-19 vaccination. All receptors come from a human donor who received a COVID-19 vaccine. Each CDR3 is given with its conserved first and last residue. The D gene is left open where the match is weak. Rows give clone size only sometimes, using once, few, many, or a class for an expanded clone.

TRBV7-9	TRBD1	TRBJ2-3	NA	TGTGCCAGCAGCTTAGGCAACAGGGGACCCCAGCCGTATTTT	CASSLGNRGPQPYF
TRBV6-5	TRBD1	TRBJ1-2	few	TGTGCCAGCAGGGGGGACAGATACGTCTATGGCTACACCTTC	CASRGDRYVYGYTF
TRBV29-1	NA	TRBJ1-1	NA	TGCAGCGTCTCAGGGGCCTCCGCCACGAACACTGAAGCTTTCTTT	CSVSGASATNTEAFF
TRBV2	NA	TRBJ1-6	NA	TGTGCCAGCGTAATCTCATACCCGGATAATTCACCCCTCCACTTT	CASVISYPDNSPLHF
TRBV13	NA	TRBJ2-1	once	TGTGCCAGCAGCCAGCGGGTGGACTCCTACAATGAGCAGTTCTTC	CASSQRVDSYNEQFF
TRBV7-6	NA	TRBJ1-5	few	TGTGCCAGCAGCTTAATGTCAGGTCTAAATCAGCCCCAGCATTTT	CASSLMSGLNQPQHF
TRBV19	NA	TRBJ2-7	NA	TGTGCCAGTAGGGAGGCAGGGTCGATCGTCTACGAGCAGTACTTC	CASREAGSIVYEQYF
TRBV12-5	NA	TRBJ1-3	few	TGTGCTAGTGGTACCAGGACAGCTGGAAACACCATATATTTT	CASGTRTAGNTIYF
TRBV11-2	NA	TRBJ2-5	once	TGTGCCAGCAGCTTCAGATTCATACAGTCGATGAATGGGGAGACCCAGTACTTC	CASSFRFIQSMNGETQYF
TRBV29-1	TRBD1	TRBJ2-7	NA	TGCAGCGTTCGTGAGGGACTGGGACAGGGTTCCTACGAGCAGTACTTC	CSVREGLGQGSYEQYF
TRBV5-4	TRBD2	TRBJ2-7	NA	TGTGCCAGCAGCCCCGGGACTAGCGGGGCGTACTCCTACGAGCAGTACTTC	CASSPGTSGAYSYEQYF
TRBV18	NA	TRBJ2-1	NA	TGTGCCAGCTCACCAATGGACAGTGCCTACAATGAGCAGTTCTTC	CASSPMDSAYNEQFF
TRBV12-3/TRBV12-4	TRBD1	TRBJ1-1	NA	TGTGCCAGCAGTTCAGCCAGGGGGCGGACGGCTTTCTTT	CASSSARGRTAFF
TRBV2	NA	TRBJ1-3	few	TGTGCCAGCAGTGAAGGAGTCAGAACTGGAAACACCATATATTTT	CASSEGVRTGNTIYF
TRBV2	NA	TRBJ1-1	few	TGTGCCAGCGCCCCCGGGGTCACTGAAGCTTTCTTT	CASAPGVTEAFF
TRBV7-8	TRBD1	TRBJ2-7	NA	TGTGCCAGCAGCCGCGACAGGGCAATTCGCGAGCAGTACTTC	CASSRDRAIREQYF
TRBV5-4	NA	TRBJ1-6	NA	TGTGCCAGCAGCTTGGAAACAGCTTATAATTCACCCCTCCACTTT	CASSLETAYNSPLHF
TRBV5-1	NA	TRBJ2-2	NA	TGCGCCAGCAGCTTGTGGACCGGGCGGAACACCGGGGAGCTGTTTTTT	CASSLWTGRNTGELFF
TRBV20-1	TRBD2	TRBJ2-7	few	TGCAGTGCTAGTCCGGCTAGCGGGGGGGTTGCGCAGTACTTC	CSASPASGGVAQYF
TRBV5-1	NA	TRBJ2-1	NA	TGCGCCAGCAGCTCCACCGGGACTTACAATGAGCAGTTCTTC	CASSSTGTYNEQFF
TRBV29-1	NA	TRBJ2-7	NA	TGCAGCGTCGGAAGTAGTCGCGAGCAGTACTTC	CSVGSSREQYF